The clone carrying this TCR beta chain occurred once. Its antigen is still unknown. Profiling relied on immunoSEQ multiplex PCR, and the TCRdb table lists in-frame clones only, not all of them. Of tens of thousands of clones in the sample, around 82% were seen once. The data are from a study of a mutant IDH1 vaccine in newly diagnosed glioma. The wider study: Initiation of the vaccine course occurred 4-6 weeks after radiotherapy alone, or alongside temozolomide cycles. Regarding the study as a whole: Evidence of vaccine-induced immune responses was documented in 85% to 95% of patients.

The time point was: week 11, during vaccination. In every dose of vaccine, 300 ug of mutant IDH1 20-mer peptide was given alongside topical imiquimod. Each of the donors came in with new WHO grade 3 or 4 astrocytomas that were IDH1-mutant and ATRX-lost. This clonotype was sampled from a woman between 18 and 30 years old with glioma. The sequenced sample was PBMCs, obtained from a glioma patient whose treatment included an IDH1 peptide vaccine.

For the CDR3, the DNA is TGTGCCAGCAGCCCCGTGACAGGGACCTATGGCTACACCTTC. Protein product: CASSPVTGTYGYTF. The chain has TRBV14 and TRBJ1-2, with TRBD1 identical over 7 bases. Losses at the gene ends were 4 bases for V and 4 bases for J; bases not matched to a gene: 6. The CDR3 covers 14 residues. Per germline, CDR1 SGHDN and CDR2 FVKESK.